These 18 T cell receptor beta chains came from one sample sequenced in a study of liver allograft versus peripheral blood T cells. Study-wide context: What was compared were the T cell receptor repertoires in transplanted livers and those in the peripheral blood of recipients.

TCRdb recomputed calls from the reads with MiXCR, one row per CDR3 protein. The sample comprises 3,500 to 5,000 distinct CDR3 sequences, roughly a fifth of which are singletons, and roughly 4.7% rests with the top ten. These receptors originate from a human patient who had a liver transplant. Some T cells could come from the graft donor.

Within the sample, this clonotype is medium-sized (0.01 to 0.1%). One end of the junction varies from germline; a read error may be responsible. The V and J genes are TRBV3-1 and TRBJ2-7, with 8 bases lining up with TRBD2. This CDR3 comprises 14 residues. CDR1 is LGHDT and CDR2 is YNNKEL in the germline V gene (reference sequence). CDR3 nucleotide sequence: TGTGCCAGCACCCAAGCGGGGGCCGTTCTGGAGCAGTACTTC. Its translation: CASTQAGAVLEQYF.

This clonotype is labeled as medium-sized. The V gene is TRBV9, the J gene TRBJ1-4; D not certain. Germline V lookup: CDR1 SGDLS, CDR2 YYNGEE. V was trimmed by 4 bases and J by 0 bases, leaving 13 bases between them. The CDR3 consists of 16 residues. CDR3 coding DNA: TGTGCCAGCAGCAGACGGGCCTTTGCAACTAATGAAAAACTGTTTTTT. Protein sequence: CASSRRAFATNEKLFF.

This clonotype is deemed medium-sized (0.01 to 0.1%). This chain joins TRBV18 and TRBJ1-5; D unclear. Germline V lookup: CDR1 KGHSH, CDR2 LQKENI. The CDR3 spans 16 residues. The ends were cut back, 1 base at V and 0 bases at J, with 10 bases in the middle. CDR3 residues: CASSPREGLSNQPQHF. The CDR3 nucleotides are TGTGCCAGCTCACCACGGGAAGGGCTTAGCAATCAGCCCCAGCATTTT.

This clonotype rates as medium-sized. This rearrangement joins TRBV3-1 to TRBJ1-6, with D maybe TRBD1 (5 bases). Germline V gene sequence: CDR1 LGHDT, CDR2 YNNKEL (reference sequence). The ends were cut back, 4 bases at V and 5 bases at J, with 12 bases in the middle. The length of the CDR3 is 15 residues. The CDR3: CASSRLDKDNSPLHF. The CDR3 nucleotides are TGTGCCAGCAGCCGCCTGGACAAGGATAATTCACCCCTCCACTTT.

Within the sample, this clonotype is medium-sized (0.01 to 0.1%). The chain couples TRBV6-2 or TRBV6-3 to TRBJ1-5; 9 bases line up with TRBD1. The CDR3 consists of 15 residues. The J segment lost 5 bases and the V segment lost 6 bases, leaving 8 bases of the junction unmatched. Germline-derived CDR1 and CDR2 are MNHEY and SVGEGT. CDR3 nucleotide sequence: TGTGCCAGCAGCATCGGACAGGGGAGGGATCAGCCCCAGCATTTT. Translation: CASSIGQGRDQPQHF.

By its share, this clonotype is medium-sized. The gene calls are TRBV12-3 or TRBV12-4 and TRBJ1-2; tentatively, D is TRBD1 (6 bases). The V end lost 6 bases, the J end lost 8 bases, and 13 bases lay between the germline ends. The CDR3 extends over 12 amino acids. The chain's CDR3 is CASRNRVGGYTF. The CDR3, as DNA: TGTGCCAGCAGAAACAGGGTTGGAGGCTACACCTTC.

In the case of this clonotype: Given a much more abundant clone one base away, this may be a read error. V usage is TRBV11-2 and J usage is TRBJ2-7; 10 nucleotides match TRBD2. There are 16 residues in the CDR3. Per the germline V gene, CDR1 is SGHAT and CDR2 is FQNNGV. The CDR3 coding sequence is TGTACCAGCAGCTTTCGGACTAGCGGCAAGCCCTACGAGCAGTACTTC. This encodes CTSSFRTSGKPYEQYF.

This clonotype was seen a few times. The chain employs TRBV10-3 and TRBJ1-4; TRBD1 might be the D (6 bases). The V and J ends lost 10 bases and 1 base respectively, with 10 bases between them. Germline assignment: CDR1 ENHRY and CDR2 SYGVKD. The CDR3 contains 13 residues. In DNA, the CDR3 is TGTGCCACCCGGACAGTAACTAATGAAAAACTGTTTTTT. Its protein is CATRTVTNEKLFF.

This sequence joins TRBV9 and TRBJ2-1; 9 bases fit TRBD1. Germline CDR1 is SGDLS and CDR2 is YYNGEE. This CDR3 is 16 amino acids long. The V segment lost 3 bases and the J segment 5 bases; nucleotides outside the gene matches: 9. The CDR3 bases are TGTGCCAGCAGCGCGGACAGGGGCCGGCTCAACAATGAGCAGTTCTTC. It yields the protein CASSADRGRLNNEQFF.

This clonotype showed up just a few times. This chain links TRBV25-1 with TRBJ2-5; 10 nucleotides agree with TRBD2. The germline V gene has CDR1 MGHDK and CDR2 SYGVNS. The CDR3 is 17 residues long. Unmatched junction bases numbered 7, after V lost 1 base and J lost 2 bases. CDR3 residues: CASSELRTSGEQETQYF. In DNA form, the CDR3 reads TGTGCCAGCAGTGAATTAAGGACTAGCGGTGAACAAGAGACCCAGTACTTC.

Within the sample, this clonotype is large. This chain joins TRBV6-5 and TRBJ1-2, with D tentatively TRBD1 (5 bases). V lost 7 bases to trimming and J lost 2 bases, with 8 bases between them. The germline CDR1 and CDR2 sequences are MNHEY and SVGAGI. The CDR3 runs 12 residues. The CDR3 spells CASMGRNYGYTF. The DNA of the CDR3 is TGTGCCAGCATGGGACGGAACTATGGCTACACCTTC.

This clonotype is medium-sized (0.01 to 0.1%). The rearrangement links TRBV6-2 or TRBV6-3 to TRBJ1-3; D might be TRBD1 (5 bases). Germline V gene data show CDR1 as MNHEY and CDR2 as SVGEGT. The germline V and J ends were trimmed by 8 bases and 2 bases, with 28 bases remaining between them. This CDR3 region has 19 residues. The CDR3 region is CASRPAEGIGAYPGNTIYF. The CDR3, as DNA: TGTGCCAGCCGGCCGGCGGAGGGGATCGGGGCTTACCCTGGAAACACCATATATTTT.

V usage is TRBV5-6 and J usage is TRBJ2-5, with 9 bases fitting TRBD2. The germline gives CDR1 SGHDT, CDR2 YYEEEE. The CDR3 is made up of 15 amino acids. The J segment lost 5 bases and the V segment lost 6 bases, leaving 11 bases of the junction unmatched. CDR3 residues: CASNPTYSGSETQYF. The CDR3 nucleotides read TGTGCCAGCAATCCTACCTATAGCGGGAGTGAGACCCAGTACTTC. The complete variable domain, with remaining parts taken from reference TRBV5-6 and TRBJ2-5, reads DAGVTQSPTHLIKTRGQQVTLRCSPKSGHDTVSWYQQALGQGPQFIFQYYEEEERQRGNFPDRFSGHQFPNYSSELNVNALLLGDSALYLCASNPTYSGSETQYFGPGTRLLVL.

In this sample, this clonotype is medium-sized. J is TRBJ2-5 and V is TRBV18; D is perhaps TRBD1 (7 bases). The ends were cut back, 2 bases at V and 5 bases at J, with 12 bases in the middle. The germline V gene has CDR1 KGHSH and CDR2 LQKENI. CDR3 length equals 14 residues. CDR3 bases: TGTGCCAGCTCACCAGCAGGGGGGTACGAGACCCAGTACTTC. It yields the protein CASSPAGGYETQYF.

This clonotype came up a few times. The gene calls are TRBV28 and TRBJ2-3; TRBD2 aligns across 7 bases. This CDR3 has 16 amino acids. Germline assignment: CDR1 MDHEN and CDR2 SYDVKM. V lost 4 bases, J lost 0 bases, and 7 bases stayed unmatched. The CDR3 loop is CASSSSSGTSTDTQYF. CDR3 DNA: TGTGCCAGCAGTTCGTCTAGCGGAACTAGCACAGATACGCAGTATTTT.

Within the sample, this clonotype is medium-sized. The J gene is TRBJ2-7, the V gene TRBV14; the match to TRBD2 covers 8 bases. V shed 3 bases and J 2 bases; nucleotides not matched to a gene: 6. Germline V gives CDR1 SGHDN, CDR2 FVKESK. The CDR3 runs to 15 residues. In DNA form, the CDR3 reads TGTGCCAGCAGCCAGGGTAGCGGGGTAACCTACGAGCAGTACTTC. Residues: CASSQGSGVTYEQYF.

This clonotype is categorized as medium-sized (0.01 to 0.1%). The rearrangement uses TRBV30 and TRBJ1-1; unclear D gene. V lost 2 bases and J 5 bases, leaving 27 bases between the germline ends. The CDR3 covers 18 residues. CDR1 is GTSNPN, CDR2 SVGIG, per germline (reference sequence). DNA for the CDR3: TGTGCCTGGAGTAGAAAAAAGGTGGACTCCCCTGAGAGGACTGAAGCTTTCTTT. As protein: CAWSRKKVDSPERTEAFF.

This clonotype is judged medium-sized (0.01 to 0.1%). V and J are TRBV11-2 and TRBJ2-7, with D possibly TRBD1 on 6 matching bases. The CDR3 has 14 residues. CDR1 is SGHAT, CDR2 FQNNGV, per germline. Trimming stripped 2 bases from V and 2 bases from J, with 10 bases between. CDR3 residues: CASSLMTGPYEQYF. CDR3 bases: TGTGCCAGCAGCTTAATGACAGGTCCCTACGAGCAGTACTTC.